One TCR beta chain is described in this entry. What it recognizes is unknown. V lost 3 bases to trimming and J lost 2 bases, with 10 bases between them. Germline V lookup: CDR1 LGHDT, CDR2 YNNKEL (reference sequence). The CDR3 contains 14 residues. The sample belongs to a study of T cells in Graves' hyperthyroidism and ophthalmopathy. Study results and caveats: Most thyroid clonotypes expanded above 0.001 were also detected in blood. Researchers report that a 13 V-J model separated ophthalmopathy from stable hyperthyroidism.

From RNA transcripts, TCR beta CDR3 regions were amplified. TCR CDR3 underwent first-round RT-PCR with the HTBI primer set. One entry per CDR3 protein results from TCRdb running MiXCR on the multiplex PCR reads. Seen here are more than 350,000 distinct CDR3 sequences, around 15% observed once, and the top ten hold around 20%. Ophthalmopathy cases met thresholds of Clinical Activity Score at least 3, NOSPECS grade at least 4 and duration under 3 months. The PBMCs studied were ones that came from 10 ml fresh peripheral blood. The sequenced material came from blood. The V call is TRBV3-1, the J call TRBJ2-5; D might be TRBD1 or TRBD2, each matching 5 bases. The sequence was collected from a woman aged 55-69 years with Graves' ophthalmopathy. The chain's CDR3 is CASSHRDAQETQYF. The CDR3 DNA reads TGTGCCAGCAGCCACCGGGACGCACAAGAGACCCAGTACTTC.